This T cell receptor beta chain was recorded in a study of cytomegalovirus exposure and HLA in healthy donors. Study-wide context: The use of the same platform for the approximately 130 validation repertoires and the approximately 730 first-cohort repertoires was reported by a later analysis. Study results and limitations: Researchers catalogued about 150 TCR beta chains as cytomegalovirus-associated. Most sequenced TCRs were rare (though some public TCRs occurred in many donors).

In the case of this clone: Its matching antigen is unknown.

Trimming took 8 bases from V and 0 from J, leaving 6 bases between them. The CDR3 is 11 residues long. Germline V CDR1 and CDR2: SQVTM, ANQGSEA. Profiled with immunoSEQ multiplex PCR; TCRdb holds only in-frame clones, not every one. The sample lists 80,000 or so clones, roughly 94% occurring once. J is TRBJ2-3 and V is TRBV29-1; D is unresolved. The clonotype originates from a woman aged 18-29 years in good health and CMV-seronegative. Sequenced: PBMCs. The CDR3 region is CSTYSTDTQYF. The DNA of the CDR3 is TGCAGCACATACAGCACAGATACGCAGTATTTT.